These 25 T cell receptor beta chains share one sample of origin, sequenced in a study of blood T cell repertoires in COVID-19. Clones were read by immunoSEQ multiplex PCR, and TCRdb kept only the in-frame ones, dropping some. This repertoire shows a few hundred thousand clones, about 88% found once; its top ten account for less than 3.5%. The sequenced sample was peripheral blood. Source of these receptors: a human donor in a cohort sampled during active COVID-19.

The CDR3 loop is CASSPDSQYTEAFF. The CDR3 region has the DNA TGTGCCAGCTCACCGGACAGTCAGTACACTGAAGCTTTCTTT. J is TRBJ1-1 and V is TRBV18; a weak D match, TRBD1 (6 bases). The CDR3 has 14 amino acids. Germline V gene data show CDR1 as KGHSH and CDR2 as LQKENI. V was clipped by 3 bases and J by 3 bases, with 11 bases between them.

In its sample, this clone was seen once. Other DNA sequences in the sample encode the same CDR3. CDR3 in DNA: TGTGCCAGTAGCCGACAGGGGGAGAACTATGGCTACACCTTC. This sequence encodes CASSRQGENYGYTF. The rearrangement links TRBV19 to TRBJ1-2; 9 nucleotides match TRBD1. Germline assignment: CDR1 LNHDA and CDR2 SQIVND (reference sequence). The CDR3 extends over 14 amino acids. V was clipped by 6 bases and J by 2 bases; unmatched bases: 4.

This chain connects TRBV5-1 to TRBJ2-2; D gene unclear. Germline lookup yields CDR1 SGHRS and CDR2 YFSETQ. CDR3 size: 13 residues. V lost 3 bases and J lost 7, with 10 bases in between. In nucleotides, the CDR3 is TGCGCCAGCAGCTCGCTGTCGGTCGGGGAGCTGTTTTTT. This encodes CASSSLSVGELFF.

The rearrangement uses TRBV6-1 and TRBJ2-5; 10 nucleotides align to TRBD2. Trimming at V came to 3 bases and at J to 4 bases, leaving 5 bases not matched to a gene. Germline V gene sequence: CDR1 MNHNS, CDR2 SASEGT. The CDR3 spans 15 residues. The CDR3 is CASSESGGARETQYF. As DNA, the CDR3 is TGTGCCAGCAGTGAGAGCGGGGGGGCCAGAGAGACCCAGTACTTC.

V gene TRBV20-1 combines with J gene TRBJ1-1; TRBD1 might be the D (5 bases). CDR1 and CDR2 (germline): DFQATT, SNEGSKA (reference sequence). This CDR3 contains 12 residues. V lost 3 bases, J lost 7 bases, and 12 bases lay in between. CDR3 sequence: CSASRVQDEAFF. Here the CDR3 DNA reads TGCAGTGCTAGTCGGGTACAGGATGAAGCTTTCTTT.

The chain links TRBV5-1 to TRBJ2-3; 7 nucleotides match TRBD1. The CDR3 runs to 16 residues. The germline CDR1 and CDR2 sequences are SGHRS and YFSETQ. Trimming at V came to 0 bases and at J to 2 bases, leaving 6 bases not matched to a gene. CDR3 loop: CASSLDGTDFTDTQYF. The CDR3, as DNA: TGCGCCAGCAGCTTGGACGGGACAGACTTCACAGATACGCAGTATTTT.

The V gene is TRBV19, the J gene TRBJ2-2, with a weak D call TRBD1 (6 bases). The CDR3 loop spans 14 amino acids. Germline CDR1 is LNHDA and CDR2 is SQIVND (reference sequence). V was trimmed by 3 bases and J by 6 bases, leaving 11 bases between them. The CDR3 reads CASSIQGSPGELFF. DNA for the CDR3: TGTGCCAGTAGTATTCAGGGGAGCCCCGGGGAGCTGTTTTTT.

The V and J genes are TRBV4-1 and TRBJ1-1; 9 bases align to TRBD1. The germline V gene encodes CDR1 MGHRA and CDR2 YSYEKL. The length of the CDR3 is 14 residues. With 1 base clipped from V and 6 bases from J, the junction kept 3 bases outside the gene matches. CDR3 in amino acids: CASSQGQGEAEAFF. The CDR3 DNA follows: TGCGCCAGCAGCCAAGGACAGGGGGAGGCTGAAGCTTTCTTT.

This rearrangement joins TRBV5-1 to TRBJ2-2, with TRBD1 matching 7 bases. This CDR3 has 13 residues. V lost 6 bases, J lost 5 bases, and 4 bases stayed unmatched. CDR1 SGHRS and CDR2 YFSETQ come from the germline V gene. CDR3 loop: CASNLQGTGELFF. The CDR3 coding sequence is TGCGCCAGCAACTTACAGGGGACCGGGGAGCTGTTTTTT.

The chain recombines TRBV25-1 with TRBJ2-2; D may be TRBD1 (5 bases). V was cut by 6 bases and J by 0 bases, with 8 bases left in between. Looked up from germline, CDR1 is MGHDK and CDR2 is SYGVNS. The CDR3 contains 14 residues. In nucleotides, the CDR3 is TGTGCCAGCAGAGGGGCGACGAACACCGGGGAGCTGTTTTTT. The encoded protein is CASRGATNTGELFF.

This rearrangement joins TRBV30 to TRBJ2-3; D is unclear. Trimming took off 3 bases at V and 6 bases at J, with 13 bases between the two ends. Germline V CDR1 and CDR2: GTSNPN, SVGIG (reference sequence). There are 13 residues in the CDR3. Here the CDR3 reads CAWRAPPLDTQYF. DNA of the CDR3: TGTGCCTGGAGGGCCCCCCCCCTCGATACGCAGTATTTT.

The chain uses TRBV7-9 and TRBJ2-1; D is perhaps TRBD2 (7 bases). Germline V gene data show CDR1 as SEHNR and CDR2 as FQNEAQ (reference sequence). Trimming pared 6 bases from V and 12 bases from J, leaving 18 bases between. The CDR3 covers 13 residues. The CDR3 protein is CASSLGAGAPQFF. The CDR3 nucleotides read TGTGCCAGCAGTCTCGGGGCGGGGGCGCCGCAGTTCTTC.

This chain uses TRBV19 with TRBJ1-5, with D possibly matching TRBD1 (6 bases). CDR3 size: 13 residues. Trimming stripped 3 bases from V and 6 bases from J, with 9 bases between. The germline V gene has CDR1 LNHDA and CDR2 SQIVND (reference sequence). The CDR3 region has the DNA TGTGCCAGTAGTATCTCCAGGGGTCAGCCCCAGCATTTT. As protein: CASSISRGQPQHF.

The CDR3 reads CASSRLAGELFF. DNA of the CDR3: TGTGCCAGCAGCCGACTAGCCGGGGAGCTGTTTTTT. The chain uses TRBV4-2 and TRBJ2-2; TRBD2 might be the D (6 bases). The ends were cut back, 4 bases at V and 6 bases at J, with 6 bases in the middle. In germline, CDR1 is LGHNA, CDR2 YNFKEQ. This CDR3 is 12 amino acids long.

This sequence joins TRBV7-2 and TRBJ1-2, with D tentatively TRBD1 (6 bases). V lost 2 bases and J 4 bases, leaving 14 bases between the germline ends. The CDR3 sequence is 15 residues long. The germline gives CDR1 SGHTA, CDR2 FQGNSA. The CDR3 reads CASSLRGGEGYGYTF. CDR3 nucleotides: TGTGCCAGCAGCTTAAGGGGGGGCGAGGGCTATGGCTACACCTTC.

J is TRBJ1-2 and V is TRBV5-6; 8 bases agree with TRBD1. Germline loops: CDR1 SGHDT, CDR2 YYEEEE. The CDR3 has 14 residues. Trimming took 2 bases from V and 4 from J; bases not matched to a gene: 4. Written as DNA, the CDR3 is TGTGCCAGCAGCTTATGGGACAGGATCTATGGCTACACCTTC. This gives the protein CASSLWDRIYGYTF.

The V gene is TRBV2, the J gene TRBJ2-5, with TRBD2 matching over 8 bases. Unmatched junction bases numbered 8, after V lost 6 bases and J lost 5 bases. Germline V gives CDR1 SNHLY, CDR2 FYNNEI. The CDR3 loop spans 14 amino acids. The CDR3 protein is CASRPGTSRETQYF. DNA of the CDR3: TGTGCCAGCAGACCTGGGACTAGTAGGGAGACCCAGTACTTC. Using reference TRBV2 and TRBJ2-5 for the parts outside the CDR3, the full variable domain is EPEVTQTPSHQVTQMGQEVILRCVPISNHLYFYWYRQILGQKVEFLVSFYNNEISEKSEIFDDQFSVERPDGSNFTLKIRSTKLEDSAMYFCASRPGTSRETQYFGPGTRLLVL.

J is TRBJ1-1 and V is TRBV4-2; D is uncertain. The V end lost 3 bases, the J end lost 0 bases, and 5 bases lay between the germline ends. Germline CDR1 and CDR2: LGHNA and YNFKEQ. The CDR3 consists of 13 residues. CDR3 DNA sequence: TGTGCCAGCAGCCACGACATGAACACTGAAGCTTTCTTT. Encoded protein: CASSHDMNTEAFF.

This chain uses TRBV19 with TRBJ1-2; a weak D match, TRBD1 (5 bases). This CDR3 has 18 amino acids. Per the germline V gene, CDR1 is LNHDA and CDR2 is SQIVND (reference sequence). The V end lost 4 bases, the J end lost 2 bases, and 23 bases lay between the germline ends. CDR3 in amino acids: CASSTRRTPWGENYGYTF. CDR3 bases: TGTGCCAGTAGTACACGGCGAACACCCTGGGGGGAAAACTATGGCTACACCTTC. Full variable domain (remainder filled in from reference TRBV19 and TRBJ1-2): DGGITQSPKYLFRKEGQNVTLSCEQNLNHDAMYWYRQDPGQGLRLIYYSQIVNDFQKGDIAEGYSVSREKKESFPLTVTSAQKNPTAFYLCASSTRRTPWGENYGYTFGSGTRLTVV.

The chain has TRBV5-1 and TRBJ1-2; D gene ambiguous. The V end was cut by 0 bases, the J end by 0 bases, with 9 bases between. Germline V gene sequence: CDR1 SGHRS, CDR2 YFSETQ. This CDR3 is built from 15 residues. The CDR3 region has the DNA TGCGCCAGCAGCTTGGTCGCGTCTACTAACTATGGCTACACCTTC. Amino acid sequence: CASSLVASTNYGYTF.

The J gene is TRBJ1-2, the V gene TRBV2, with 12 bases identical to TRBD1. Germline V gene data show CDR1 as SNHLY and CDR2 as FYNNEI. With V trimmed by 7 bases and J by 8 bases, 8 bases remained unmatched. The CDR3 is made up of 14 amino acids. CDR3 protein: CASNRGQGASGYTF. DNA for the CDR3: TGTGCCAGCAACCGGGGACAGGGGGCCTCCGGCTACACCTTC.

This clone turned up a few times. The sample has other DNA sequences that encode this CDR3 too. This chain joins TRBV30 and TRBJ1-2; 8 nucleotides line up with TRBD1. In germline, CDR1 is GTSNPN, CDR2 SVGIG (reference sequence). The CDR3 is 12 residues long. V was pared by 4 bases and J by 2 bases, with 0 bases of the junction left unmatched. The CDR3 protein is CAWTGGNYGYTF. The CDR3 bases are TGTGCCTGGACAGGGGGCAACTATGGCTACACCTTC.

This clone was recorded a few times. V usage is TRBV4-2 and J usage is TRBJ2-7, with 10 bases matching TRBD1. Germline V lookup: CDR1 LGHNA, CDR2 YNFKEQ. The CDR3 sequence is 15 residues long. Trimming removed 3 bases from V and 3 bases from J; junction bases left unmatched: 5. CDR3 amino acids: CASSHPGQGFYEQYF. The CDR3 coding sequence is TGTGCCAGCAGCCATCCGGGACAGGGGTTCTACGAGCAGTACTTC.

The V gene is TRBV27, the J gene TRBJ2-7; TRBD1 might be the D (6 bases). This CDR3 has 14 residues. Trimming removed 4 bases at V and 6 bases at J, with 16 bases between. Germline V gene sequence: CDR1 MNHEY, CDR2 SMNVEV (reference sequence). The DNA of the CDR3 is TGTGCCAGCAGTTCGGGTGGACAGCTTAGCGAGCAGTACTTC. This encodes CASSSGGQLSEQYF.

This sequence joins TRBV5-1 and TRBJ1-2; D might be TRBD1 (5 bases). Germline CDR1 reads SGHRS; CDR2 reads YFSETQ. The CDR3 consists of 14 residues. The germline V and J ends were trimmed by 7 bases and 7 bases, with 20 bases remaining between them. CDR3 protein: CASSAISGLGGYTF. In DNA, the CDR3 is TGCGCCAGCTCAGCAATTTCAGGGTTAGGTGGCTACACCTTC.